This T cell receptor beta chain was recorded in a study of CD8 T cells in ankylosing spondylitis. Study-wide points: Characteristic of ankylosing spondylitis blood, it appeared, was a TCR beta motif comprising about 8 highly homologous variants.

Note on this clonotype: The antigen remains unidentified.

TCRdb reprocessed the 5' RACE reads via MiXCR and lists one record per CDR3 protein. The table lists roughly 700,000 distinct CDR3 sequences, around 20% of them singletons, with under 20% in the top ten. The CDR3 spans 13 residues. Germline V CDR1 and CDR2: DFQATT, SNEGSKA (reference sequence). Trimming removed 6 bases from V and 2 bases from J, with 13 bases in between. This clonotype originated in a male donor with ankylosing spondylitis. The sample comprised blood, either unsorted or a sorted T cell fraction (not recorded which). The gene calls are TRBV20-1 and TRBJ1-1; possible D gene TRBD1, 6 bases. CDR3 sequence reads: CSAPSTGNTEAFF. For the CDR3, the DNA is TGCAGTGCCCCCTCGACAGGAAACACTGAAGCTTTCTTT.